This TCR beta chain came from a study of OX40 agonist ivuxolimab in advanced cancers. CDR1 is SGDLS and CDR2 is YYNGEE in the germline V gene. The CDR3 spans 17 residues. The trim removed 3 bases at V and 6 bases at J, leaving 12 bases unmatched. Sequenced by immunoSEQ multiplex PCR; TCRdb stores in-frame clones only, minus some. The table includes approximately 40,000 clones, about 80% detected once. The receptor was derived from an adult with an advanced solid tumor such as melanoma, head and neck, liver or kidney cancer. The starting material was CD4+ or CD8+ T cells sorted from blood, obtained in a trial of the OX40 agonist ivuxolimab. The chain links TRBV9 to TRBJ1-4, with 9 bases lining up with TRBD1. CDR3 coding DNA: TGTGCCAGCAGCGCCGGGACAGGGCCTTGGAAGGATGAAAAACTGTTTTTT. Its protein product is CASSAGTGPWKDEKLFF. Full variable domain (rest looked up from reference TRBV9 and TRBJ1-4): DSGVTQTPKHLITATGQRVTLRCSPRSGDLSVYWYQQSLDQGLQFLIQYYNGEERAKGNILERFSAQQFPDLHSELNLSSLELGDSALYFCASSAGTGPWKDEKLFFGSGTQLSVL.